The 14 T cell receptor beta chains below all came from one sample that was sequenced in a study of blood T cells in healthy people across ages. Alongside a J-beta primer mix, a sample-barcoded 5' primer served in a second PCR lasting roughly 7 to 11 cycles. TCRdb re-analysed the 5' RACE reads in MiXCR, keeping a single row per CDR3 protein. The profile shows hundreds of thousands of distinct CDR3 sequences, approximately 25% of them singletons. This same sample was also taken into another study, of T cells of mothers and their children.

Sequencing was performed on blood. These receptors were obtained from a boy aged 5-17 years in good health.

In its sample, this clonotype was seen a few times. The chain employs TRBV13 and TRBJ2-1; perhaps D is TRBD1 or TRBD2 (6 bases each). V lost 6 bases and J lost 10, with 16 bases in between. The germline gives CDR1 PRHDT, CDR2 FYEKMQ (reference sequence). The CDR3 extends over 13 amino acids. The DNA of the CDR3 is TGTGCCAGCAGACGCGGGACACCTCCAGAGCAGTTCTTC. Amino acids: CASRRGTPPEQFF.

CDR3 sequence: CSVLSNTGELFF. The CDR3 region has the DNA TGCAGCGTACTATCAAACACCGGGGAGCTGTTTTTT. The gene calls are TRBV29-1 and TRBJ2-2; no clear D. This CDR3 comprises 12 residues. Germline-derived CDR1 and CDR2 are SQVTM and ANQGSEA. With 6 bases removed from V and 2 bases from J, the gap between germline ends came to 7 bases.

The genes are TRBV12-5 and TRBJ2-1; 11 nucleotides agree with TRBD1. The CDR3 runs 15 residues. The V and J ends lost 6 bases and 3 bases, in that order; junction bases with no gene match: 4. The germline V gene has CDR1 LGHNT and CDR2 FRNRAP. CDR3 coding DNA: TGTGCTAGTGGATCGGGACAGGGGGTCTACAATGAGCAGTTCTTC. Its translation is CASGSGQGVYNEQFF. Variable domain in full (rest from reference TRBV12-5 and TRBJ2-1): DARVTQTPRHKVTEMGQEVTMRCQPILGHNTVFWYRQTMMQGLELLAYFRNRAPLDDSGMPKDRFSAEMPDATLATLKIQPSEPRDSAVYFCASGSGQGVYNEQFFGPGTRLTVL.

The chain carries TRBV4-3 and TRBJ2-3, with D unresolved. Trimming cost V 0 bases and J 2 bases, with 12 bases left between them. This CDR3 comprises 16 residues. Germline V lookup: CDR1 LGHNA, CDR2 YSLEER. CDR3 amino acids: CASSQDPGAITDTQYF. The CDR3 DNA is TGCGCCAGCAGCCAAGATCCAGGAGCAATCACAGATACGCAGTATTTT.

This clonotype has a handful of counts. V gene TRBV4-3 combines with J gene TRBJ1-2; TRBD1 aligns across 11 bases. From germline, CDR1 is LGHNA and CDR2 YSLEER. The length of the CDR3 is 16 residues. The trim removed 2 bases at V and 3 bases at J, leaving 5 bases unmatched. CDR3 sequence reads: CASSQLGTGGDYGYTF. CDR3 sequence (DNA): TGCGCCAGCAGCCAACTGGGGACAGGGGGTGACTATGGCTACACCTTC.

V gene TRBV5-1 combines with J gene TRBJ2-7; tentative D call: TRBD2 (6 bases). Germline V gene lookup returns CDR1 SGHRS and CDR2 YFSETQ. Trimming cost V 2 bases and J 5 bases, with 8 bases left between them. The CDR3 length is 12 residues. The CDR3 nucleotides read TGCGCCAGCAGCTTATGGGAGGACGAGCAGTACTTC. This sequence encodes CASSLWEDEQYF.

In its sample, this clonotype was seen a few times. V and J are TRBV5-1 and TRBJ2-5, with TRBD2 identical over 11 bases. The germline V gene encodes CDR1 SGHRS and CDR2 YFSETQ. The CDR3 consists of 14 residues. The V segment lost 5 bases and the J segment 4 bases; nucleotides outside the gene matches: 4. The CDR3 DNA is TGCGCCAGCAGACTAGCGGGAGACCGAGAGACCCAGTACTTC. It encodes CASRLAGDRETQYF.

Note on this clonotype: This likely comes from a read error, as the CDR3 has no conserved phenylalanine or tryptophan at its end. The CDR3 DNA reads TGTGCCAGCAGCCTCTTAGTCTCCTACGAGCAGTACTCC. The encoded protein is CASSLLVSYEQYS. The genes are TRBV2 and TRBJ2-7, with D unclear. V gave up 6 bases and J gave up 0 bases, with 9 bases separating them. The germline V gene has CDR1 SNHLY and CDR2 FYNNEI. The CDR3 is made up of 13 amino acids.

This clonotype was observed many times. V is TRBV28 and J is TRBJ2-7, with 10 bases fitting TRBD1. CDR3 length equals 15 residues. V gave up 4 bases and J gave up 1 base; unmatched junction bases: 4. CDR1 is MDHEN, CDR2 SYDVKM, per germline. The CDR3 loop is CASSSPGQGSYEQYF. CDR3 DNA sequence: TGTGCCAGCAGTTCCCCGGGACAGGGGTCCTACGAGCAGTACTTC.

This clonotype was seen at least ten times. The chain recombines TRBV28 with TRBJ2-1; TRBD1 agrees at 8 bases. V was clipped by 7 bases and J by 4 bases; unmatched bases: 9. Looked up from germline, CDR1 is MDHEN and CDR2 is SYDVKM. CDR3 length: 15 amino acids. The CDR3: CASKRSGGSYNEQFF. Written as DNA, the CDR3 is TGTGCCAGCAAGCGATCAGGGGGCTCGTACAATGAGCAGTTCTTC.

This clonotype turned up a few times. The chain joins TRBV7-9 to TRBJ2-5; TRBD1 might be the D (6 bases). With the DNA end fitting TRBJ2-7 better, the J assignment may be wrong. The CDR3 consists of 12 residues. Germline values: CDR1 SEHNR, CDR2 FQNEAQ (reference sequence). CDR3 in DNA: TGTGCCAGCAGTCCTTCAGGGGACGAGCAGTACTTC. Its translation is CASSPSGDEQYF.

The rearrangement joins TRBV25-1 to TRBJ2-1; TRBD2 is a possible D gene (6 bases). The V end was cut by 4 bases, the J end by 0 bases, with 13 bases between. Germline V gives CDR1 MGHDK, CDR2 SYGVNS. The CDR3 is made up of 16 amino acids. CDR3 protein: CASSGLRGSSYNEQFF. The CDR3 DNA sequence: TGTGCCAGCAGTGGACTCCGGGGGTCCTCCTACAATGAGCAGTTCTTC.

This chain's CDR3 is CASSLVRTSYEQYF. In DNA form, the CDR3 reads TGTGCCAGCAGCTTAGTCCGGACCTCCTACGAGCAGTACTTC. The chain couples TRBV7-9 to TRBJ2-7; D is uncertain. The CDR3 covers 14 residues. V lost 1 base and J 0 bases, leaving 7 bases between the germline ends. Germline V gene lookup returns CDR1 SEHNR and CDR2 FQNEAQ (reference sequence). The whole variable domain, filled in from reference TRBV7-9 and TRBJ2-7, reads DTGVSQNPRHKITKRGQNVTFRCDPISEHNRLYWYRQTLGQGPEFLTYFQNEAQLEKSRLLSDRFSAERPKGSFSTLEIQRTEQGDSAMYLCASSLVRTSYEQYFGPGTRLTVT.

CDR3 bases: TGTGCCAGCAGCCGTAGTACCGTCCGGTACTTC. Encoded protein: CASSRSTVRYF. The chain carries TRBV7-9 and TRBJ2-5; D not certain. The CDR3 totals 11 residues. Germline loops: CDR1 SEHNR, CDR2 FQNEAQ (reference sequence). Deletions cut 5 bases from V and 13 bases from J, with 14 bases between.